Listed here are 16 T cell receptor beta chains from one sample, sequenced in a study of T cells in Graves' hyperthyroidism and ophthalmopathy. RNA transcripts yielded amplified TCR beta CDR3 regions. HTBI primers were employed in a first-round RT-PCR of the TCR CDR3. One entry per CDR3 protein results from TCRdb running MiXCR on the multiplex PCR reads. The sample holds roughly 710,000 distinct CDR3 sequences, 30% to 40% seen once. The sequencing input was blood. Receptor source: a woman between 40 and 50 years old with Graves' hyperthyroidism.

Turning to this clonotype: This may be a read error, as it is one base from a much larger clone. This chain links TRBV20-1 with TRBJ1-1, with D possibly TRBD1 on 6 matching bases. The V gene's germline CDR1 is DFQATT and CDR2 SNEGSKA (reference sequence). The CDR3 has 13 amino acids. The CDR3 sequence is CSALGHKNTEASF. CDR3 nucleotides: TGCAGTGCGCTGGGACACAAGAACACTGAAGCTTCCTTT.

This clonotype has a handful of counts. CDR3 sequence: CASSLLPPGDQPQHF. CDR3 nucleotide sequence: TGTGCCAGCAGTTTACTACCGCCGGGGGATCAGCCCCAGCATTTT. The rearrangement uses TRBV12-3 or TRBV12-4 and TRBJ1-5, with D possibly being TRBD1 (5 bases). The CDR3 length is 15 residues. V lost 2 bases and J 5 bases, leaving 13 bases between the germline ends.

This clonotype appeared many times. V is TRBV5-1 and J is TRBJ1-4, with TRBD1 as a possible D gene (5 bases). This CDR3 has 14 amino acids. Trimming took off 4 bases at V and 3 bases at J, with 10 bases between the two ends. From germline, CDR1 is SGHRS and CDR2 YFSETQ. CDR3 in DNA: TGCGCCAGCAGCCAGGGTGGAGCTAATGAAAAACTGTTTTTT. Translation gives CASSQGGANEKLFF.

This clonotype was seen a handful of times. A junction end diverges from the germline sequence, so it may reflect a read error. The chain links TRBV10-3 to TRBJ1-1; D is ambiguous. There are 14 residues in the CDR3. Per the germline V gene, CDR1 is ENHRY and CDR2 is SYGVKD. The CDR3: CASSYLTGHTEAFF. The CDR3 DNA sequence: TGTGCCAGCAGTTACTTAACCGGGCACACTGAAGCTTTCTTT.

This clonotype was observed many times. The V gene is TRBV10-2, the J gene TRBJ1-1; 10 nucleotides match TRBD1. Looked up from germline, CDR1 is WSHSY and CDR2 is SAAADI. CDR3 size: 14 residues. Trimming cost V 0 bases and J 8 bases; bases outside gene matches: 3. This CDR3 reads CASSESTGGQEAFF. CDR3 sequence (DNA): TGCGCCAGCAGTGAGTCGACAGGGGGCCAGGAAGCTTTCTTT.

The rearrangement links TRBV29-1 to TRBJ2-5; 7 positions match TRBD1. The CDR3 extends over 11 amino acids. Trimming cost V 6 bases and J 5 bases; bases outside gene matches: 3. The germline CDR1 and CDR2 sequences are SQVTM and ANQGSEA. This CDR3 is CSVDRAETQYF. The CDR3 DNA reads as TGCAGCGTCGACAGGGCGGAGACCCAGTACTTC.

This sequence joins TRBV4-3 and TRBJ1-1; 8 nucleotides match TRBD1. The CDR3 runs to 14 residues. Germline CDR1 reads LGHNA; CDR2 reads YSLEER. The J segment lost 6 bases and the V segment lost 4 bases, leaving 7 bases of the junction unmatched. The CDR3, as DNA: TGCGCCAGCAGCCTAATGGACAGGGACGCTGAAGCTTTCTTT. Encoded protein: CASSLMDRDAEAFF.

The chain recombines TRBV20-1 with TRBJ2-3, with D maybe TRBD2 (6 bases). Germline V gene data show CDR1 as DFQATT and CDR2 as SNEGSKA (reference sequence). CDR3 length: 12 amino acids. V was pared by 3 bases and J by 5 bases, with 9 bases between. This CDR3 reads CSARLAQDTQYF. CDR3 sequence (DNA): TGCAGTGCTAGGCTAGCGCAAGATACGCAGTATTTT.

This clonotype has ten or more counts. The V call is TRBV19, the J call TRBJ1-5; the D is unclear. V lost 3 bases and J lost 7, with 13 bases in between. Germline V CDR1 and CDR2: LNHDA, SQIVND (reference sequence). The CDR3 loop spans 14 amino acids. CDR3 coding DNA: TGTGCCAGTAGTATGACGAGGTTCGGGCAGCCCCAGCATTTT. Its translation is CASSMTRFGQPQHF.

This clonotype came up many times. The gene calls are TRBV12-3 or TRBV12-4 and TRBJ1-2; D gene ambiguous. This CDR3 has 15 amino acids. Trimming shortened V by 2 bases and J by 5 bases, and 15 bases separated the two germline ends. CDR3 in DNA: TGTGCCAGCAGTTTACGGTTCGGGAGCGGATATGGCTACACCTTC. Residues: CASSLRFGSGYGYTF.

This clonotype was recorded a few times. The rearrangement joins TRBV6-6 to TRBJ2-5, with D tentatively TRBD1 (5 bases). Germline V lookup: CDR1 MNHNY, CDR2 SVGAGI (reference sequence). V was clipped by 4 bases and J by 2 bases, with 8 bases between them. CDR3 size: 13 residues. CDR3 DNA sequence: TGTGCCAGCAGTTCCAAGGGGCAAGAGACCCAGTACTTC. Amino acids: CASSSKGQETQYF.

This clonotype occurred many times. The rearrangement links TRBV7-2 to TRBJ1-4; TRBD1 is a possible D gene (5 bases). Germline assignment: CDR1 SGHTA and CDR2 FQGNSA. The CDR3 loop spans 18 amino acids. Trimming shortened V by 1 base and J by 7 bases, and 22 bases separated the two germline ends. The CDR3 region has the DNA TGTGCCAGCAGCTTAGATCGGCATCGGGGCTACCTGAGTGAAAAACTGTTTTTT. Amino acid sequence: CASSLDRHRGYLSEKLFF.

In its sample, this clonotype was seen many times. The rearrangement links TRBV7-2 to TRBJ1-4, with no clear D. Between the trimmed V and J ends, which lost 4 bases and 7 bases, there was a span of 13 bases. Germline V gene lookup returns CDR1 SGHTA and CDR2 FQGNSA. The CDR3 totals 14 residues. The CDR3 coding sequence is TGTGCCAGCAGCTCCCAGGCGCGGAGTGAAAAACTGTTTTTT. Residues: CASSSQARSEKLFF.

Concerning this clonotype itself: This may arise from a read error, as a much more abundant clone is one base away. The chain employs TRBV19 and TRBJ2-7; 9 nucleotides match TRBD1. The CDR3 extends over 14 amino acids. Germline-derived CDR1 and CDR2 are LNHDA and SQIVND (reference sequence). Here the CDR3 DNA reads TGTACCACCAGGAGGGACAGGGAGGTCGACGAGCAGTACTTC. Its protein is CTTRRDREVDEQYF.

The chain links TRBV7-2 to TRBJ1-2, with D maybe TRBD1 (6 bases). Germline CDR1 and CDR2: SGHTA and FQGNSA. V was clipped by 5 bases and J by 10 bases, with 29 bases between them. There are 17 residues in the CDR3. The CDR3 loop is CASSGTSNRDLVLAYTF. DNA for the CDR3: TGTGCCAGCAGCGGAACGTCCAACAGGGATCTGGTTTTGGCCTACACCTTC.

This clonotype was seen a few times. The chain has TRBV6-5 and TRBJ1-1; D not resolved. Per the germline V gene, CDR1 is MNHEY and CDR2 is SVGAGI. V was trimmed by 7 bases and J by 1 base, leaving 10 bases between them. The CDR3 has 13 amino acids. The chain's CDR3 is CASTLQRNTEAFF. In nucleotides, the CDR3 is TGTGCCAGCACTCTACAAAGGAACACTGAAGCTTTCTTT.